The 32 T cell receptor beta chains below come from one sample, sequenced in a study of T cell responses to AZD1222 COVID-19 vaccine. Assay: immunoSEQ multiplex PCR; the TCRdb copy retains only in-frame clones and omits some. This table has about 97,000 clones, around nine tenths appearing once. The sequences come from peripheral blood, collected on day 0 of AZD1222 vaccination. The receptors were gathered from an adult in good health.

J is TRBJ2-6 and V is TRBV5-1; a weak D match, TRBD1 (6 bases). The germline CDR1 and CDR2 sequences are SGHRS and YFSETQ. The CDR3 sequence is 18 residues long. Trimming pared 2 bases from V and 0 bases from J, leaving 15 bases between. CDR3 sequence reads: CASSLSGTLISGANVLTF. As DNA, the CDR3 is TGCGCCAGCAGCTTATCCGGGACACTTATCTCTGGGGCCAACGTCCTGACTTTC.

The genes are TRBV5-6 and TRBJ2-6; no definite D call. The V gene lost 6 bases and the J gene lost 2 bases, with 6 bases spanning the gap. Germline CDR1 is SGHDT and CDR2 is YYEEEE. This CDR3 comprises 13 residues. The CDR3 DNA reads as TGTGCCAGCACCCCGACTGGGGCCAACGTCCTGACTTTC. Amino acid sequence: CASTPTGANVLTF.

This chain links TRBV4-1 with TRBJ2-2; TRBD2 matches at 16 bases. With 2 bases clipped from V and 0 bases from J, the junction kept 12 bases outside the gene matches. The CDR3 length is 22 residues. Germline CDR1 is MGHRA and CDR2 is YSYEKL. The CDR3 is CASSQFPHPGTSGGANTGELFF. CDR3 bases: TGCGCCAGCAGCCAATTCCCCCACCCCGGGACTAGCGGGGGGGCGAACACCGGGGAGCTGTTTTTT.

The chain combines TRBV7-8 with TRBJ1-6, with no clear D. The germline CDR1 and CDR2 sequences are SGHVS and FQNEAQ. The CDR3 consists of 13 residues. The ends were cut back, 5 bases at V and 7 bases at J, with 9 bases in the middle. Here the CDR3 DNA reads TGTGCCAGCAGCCTGAGCAGGAATTCACCCCTCCACTTT. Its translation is CASSLSRNSPLHF.

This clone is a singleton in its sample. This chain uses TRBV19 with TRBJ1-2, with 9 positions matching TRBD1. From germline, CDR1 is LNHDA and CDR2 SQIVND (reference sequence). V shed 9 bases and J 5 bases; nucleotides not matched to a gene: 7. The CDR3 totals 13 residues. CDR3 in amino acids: CASERDRDYGYTF. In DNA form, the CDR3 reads TGTGCCAGCGAAAGGGACAGGGATTATGGCTACACCTTC.

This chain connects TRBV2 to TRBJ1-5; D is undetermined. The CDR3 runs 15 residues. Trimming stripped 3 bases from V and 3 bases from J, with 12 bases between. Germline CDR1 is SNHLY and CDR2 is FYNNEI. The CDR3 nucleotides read TGTGCCAGCAGTGAGTCGACTCCTGACAATCAGCCCCAGCATTTT. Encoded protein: CASSESTPDNQPQHF. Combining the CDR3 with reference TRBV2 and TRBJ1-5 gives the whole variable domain EPEVTQTPSHQVTQMGQEVILRCVPISNHLYFYWYRQILGQKVEFLVSFYNNEISEKSEIFDDQFSVERPDGSNFTLKIRSTKLEDSAMYFCASSESTPDNQPQHFGDGTRLSIL.

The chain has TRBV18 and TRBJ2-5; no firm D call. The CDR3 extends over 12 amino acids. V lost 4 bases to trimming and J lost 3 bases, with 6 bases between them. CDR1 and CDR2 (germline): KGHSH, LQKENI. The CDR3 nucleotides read TGTGCCAGCTCACTGAACGAAGAGACCCAGTACTTC. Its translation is CASSLNEETQYF.

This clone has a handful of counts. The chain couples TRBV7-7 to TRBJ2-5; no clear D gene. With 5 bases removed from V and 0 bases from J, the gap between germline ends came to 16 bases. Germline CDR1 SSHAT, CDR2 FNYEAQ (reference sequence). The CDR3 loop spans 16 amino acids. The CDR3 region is CASSPPQVTYQETQYF. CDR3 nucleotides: TGTGCCAGCAGCCCCCCCCAAGTTACGTACCAAGAGACCCAGTACTTC. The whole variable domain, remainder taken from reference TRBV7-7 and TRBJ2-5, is GAGVSQSPRYKVTKRGQDVTLRCDPISSHATLYWYQQALGQGPEFLTYFNYEAQPDKSGLPSDRFSAERPEGSISTLTIQRTEQRDSAMYRCASSPPQVTYQETQYFGPGTRLLVL.

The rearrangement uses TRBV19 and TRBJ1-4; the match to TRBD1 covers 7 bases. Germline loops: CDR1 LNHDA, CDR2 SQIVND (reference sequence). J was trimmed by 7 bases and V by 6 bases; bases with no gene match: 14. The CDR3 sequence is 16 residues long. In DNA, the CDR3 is TGTGCCAGTAGGGGGGAAAACAGGGGCCTCGGTGAAAAACTGTTTTTT. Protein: CASRGENRGLGEKLFF.

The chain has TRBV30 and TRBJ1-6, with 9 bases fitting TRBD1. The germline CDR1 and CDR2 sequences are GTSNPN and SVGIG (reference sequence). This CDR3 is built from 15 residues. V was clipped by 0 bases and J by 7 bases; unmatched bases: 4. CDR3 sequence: CAWSVRDRVNSPLHF. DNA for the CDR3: TGTGCCTGGAGTGTAAGGGACAGGGTGAATTCACCCCTCCACTTT.

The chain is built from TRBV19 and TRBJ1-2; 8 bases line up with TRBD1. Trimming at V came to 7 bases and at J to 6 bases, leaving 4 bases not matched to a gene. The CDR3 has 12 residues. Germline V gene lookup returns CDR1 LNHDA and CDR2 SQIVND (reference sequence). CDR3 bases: TGTGCCAGTAATGGACAGGGAAATGGCTACACCTTC. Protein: CASNGQGNGYTF.

The CDR3 DNA follows: TGTGCCAGCAGTTTTCGAGCGGAGACCCAGTACTTC. Encoded protein: CASSFRAETQYF. The chain carries TRBV12-3 or TRBV12-4 and TRBJ2-5; no clear D. The CDR3 totals 12 residues. V lost 3 bases to trimming and J lost 5 bases, with 7 bases between them.

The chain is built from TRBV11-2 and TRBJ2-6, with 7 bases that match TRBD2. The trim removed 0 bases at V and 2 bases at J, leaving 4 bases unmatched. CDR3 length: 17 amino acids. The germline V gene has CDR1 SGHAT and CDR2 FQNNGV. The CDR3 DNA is TGTGCCAGCAGCTTAGATCGTGGGACTACTGGGGCCAACGTCCTGACTTTC. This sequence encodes CASSLDRGTTGANVLTF. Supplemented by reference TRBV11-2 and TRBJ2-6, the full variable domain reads EAGVAQSPRYKIIEKRQSVAFWCNPISGHATLYWYQQILGQGPKLLIQFQNNGVVDDSQLPKDRFSAERLKGVDSTLKIQPAKLEDSAVYLCASSLDRGTTGANVLTFGAGSRLTVL.

CDR3 nucleotides: TGTGCCAGCAGCTTGTGGGGGCCTGGCACTGAAGCTTTCTTT. The encoded protein is CASSLWGPGTEAFF. The rearrangement uses TRBV11-2 and TRBJ1-1; D is possibly TRBD1 (6 bases). This CDR3 is built from 14 residues. CDR1 and CDR2 from the germline V gene are SGHAT and FQNNGV. Between the trimmed V and J ends, which lost 3 bases and 4 bases, there was a span of 12 bases.

CDR3 protein: CASSQDMASYEQYF. CDR3 DNA sequence: TGTGCCAGCAGCCAAGATATGGCTTCCTACGAGCAGTACTTC. The gene calls are TRBV4-2 and TRBJ2-7; D is undetermined. This CDR3 has 14 residues. V was pared by 0 bases and J by 1 base, with 7 bases between. Germline lookup yields CDR1 LGHNA and CDR2 YNFKEQ.

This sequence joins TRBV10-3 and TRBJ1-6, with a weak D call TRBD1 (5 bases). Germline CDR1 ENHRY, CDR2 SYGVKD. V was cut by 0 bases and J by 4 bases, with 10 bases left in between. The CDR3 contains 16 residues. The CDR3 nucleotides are TGTGCCATCAGTGAGTCGACAGTAATTTATAATTCACCCCTCCACTTT. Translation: CAISESTVIYNSPLHF.

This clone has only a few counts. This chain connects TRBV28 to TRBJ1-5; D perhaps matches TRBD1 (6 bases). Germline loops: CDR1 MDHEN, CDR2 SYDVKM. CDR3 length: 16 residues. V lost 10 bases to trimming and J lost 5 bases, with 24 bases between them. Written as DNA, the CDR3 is TGTGCCACCGACACTTCCTACAGGGTAAGGGATCAGCCCCAGCATTTT. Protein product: CATDTSYRVRDQPQHF.

The CDR3 loop is CASSLWGIEQFF. In DNA, the CDR3 is TGCGCCAGCAGCTTGTGGGGGATTGAGCAGTTCTTC. The gene calls are TRBV5-1 and TRBJ2-1; D possibly uses TRBD1 or TRBD2 (5 bases each). The CDR3 is made up of 12 amino acids. V was clipped by 1 base and J by 9 bases, with 8 bases between them. Germline V gene lookup returns CDR1 SGHRS and CDR2 YFSETQ. The full variable domain, in which reference TRBV5-1 and TRBJ2-1 provide the parts outside the CDR3, is KAGVTQTPRYLIKTRGQQVTLSCSPISGHRSVSWYQQTPGQGLQFLFEYFSETQRNKGNFPGRFSGRQFSNSRSEMNVSTLELGDSALYLCASSLWGIEQFFGPGTRLTVL.

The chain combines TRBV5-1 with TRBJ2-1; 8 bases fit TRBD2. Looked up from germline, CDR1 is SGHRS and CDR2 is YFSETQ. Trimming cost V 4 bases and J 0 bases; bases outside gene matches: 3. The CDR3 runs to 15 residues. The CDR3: CASSLGTSSYNEQFF. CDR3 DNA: TGCGCCAGCAGCCTGGGGACTAGCTCCTACAATGAGCAGTTCTTC.

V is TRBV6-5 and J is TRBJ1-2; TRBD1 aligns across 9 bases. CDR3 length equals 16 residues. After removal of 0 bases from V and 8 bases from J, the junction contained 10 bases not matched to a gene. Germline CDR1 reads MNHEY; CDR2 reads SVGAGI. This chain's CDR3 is CASSYSRGTGLSGYTF. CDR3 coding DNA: TGTGCCAGCAGTTACTCGAGGGGGACAGGGTTATCCGGCTACACCTTC.

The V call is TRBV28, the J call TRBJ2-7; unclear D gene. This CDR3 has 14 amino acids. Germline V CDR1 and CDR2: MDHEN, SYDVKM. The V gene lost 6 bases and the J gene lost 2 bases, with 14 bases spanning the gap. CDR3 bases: TGTGCCAGCAGCCTGCAAATGGCGACCTACGAGCAGTACTTC. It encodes CASSLQMATYEQYF.

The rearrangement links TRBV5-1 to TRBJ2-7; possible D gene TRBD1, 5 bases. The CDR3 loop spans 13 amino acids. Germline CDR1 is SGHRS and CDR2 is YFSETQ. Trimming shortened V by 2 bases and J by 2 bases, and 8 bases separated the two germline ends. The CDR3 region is CASSFRQTYEQYF. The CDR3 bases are TGCGCCAGCAGCTTCCGACAGACCTACGAGCAGTACTTC. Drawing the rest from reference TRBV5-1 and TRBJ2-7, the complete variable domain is KAGVTQTPRYLIKTRGQQVTLSCSPISGHRSVSWYQQTPGQGLQFLFEYFSETQRNKGNFPGRFSGRQFSNSRSEMNVSTLELGDSALYLCASSFRQTYEQYFGPGTRLTVT.

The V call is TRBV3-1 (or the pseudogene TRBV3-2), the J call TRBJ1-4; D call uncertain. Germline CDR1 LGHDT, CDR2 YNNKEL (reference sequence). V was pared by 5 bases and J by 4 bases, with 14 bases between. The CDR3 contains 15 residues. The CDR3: CASSLGRLLNEKLFF. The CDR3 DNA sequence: TGTGCCAGCAGCTTGGGGAGGCTGCTTAATGAAAAACTGTTTTTT.

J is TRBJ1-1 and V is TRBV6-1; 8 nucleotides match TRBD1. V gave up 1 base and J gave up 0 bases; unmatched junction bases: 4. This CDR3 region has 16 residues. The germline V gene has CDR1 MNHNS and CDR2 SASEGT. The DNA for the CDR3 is TGTGCCAGCAGTGAAGACAGGGGGGGGATGAACACTGAAGCTTTCTTT. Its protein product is CASSEDRGGMNTEAFF.

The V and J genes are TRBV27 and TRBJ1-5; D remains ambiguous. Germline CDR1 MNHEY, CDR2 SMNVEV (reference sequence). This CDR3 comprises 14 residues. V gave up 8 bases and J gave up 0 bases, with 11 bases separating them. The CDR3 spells CASAPGSSNQPQHF. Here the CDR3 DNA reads TGTGCCAGCGCCCCGGGTTCTAGCAATCAGCCCCAGCATTTT.

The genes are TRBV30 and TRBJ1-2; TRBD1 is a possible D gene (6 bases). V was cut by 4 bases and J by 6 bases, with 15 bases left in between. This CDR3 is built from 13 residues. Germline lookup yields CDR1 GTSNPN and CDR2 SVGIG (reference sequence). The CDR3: CAWTGTSLDGYTF. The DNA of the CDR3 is TGTGCCTGGACCGGGACATCCCTGGATGGCTACACCTTC. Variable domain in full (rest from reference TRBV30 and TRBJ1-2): SQTIHQWPATLVQPVGSPLSLECTVEGTSNPNLYWYRQAAGRGLQLLFYSVGIGQISSEVPQNLSASRPQDRQFILSSKKLLLSDSGFYLCAWTGTSLDGYTFGSGTRLTVV.

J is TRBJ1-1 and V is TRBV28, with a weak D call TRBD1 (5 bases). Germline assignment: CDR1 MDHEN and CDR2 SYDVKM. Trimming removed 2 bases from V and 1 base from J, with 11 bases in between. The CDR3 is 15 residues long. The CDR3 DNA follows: TGTGCCAGCAGTTTAATCGACAGACAGAACACTGAAGCTTTCTTT. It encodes CASSLIDRQNTEAFF. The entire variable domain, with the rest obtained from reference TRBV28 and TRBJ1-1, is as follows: DVKVTQSSRYLVKRTGEKVFLECVQDMDHENMFWYRQDPGLGLRLIYFSYDVKMKEKGDIPEGYSVSREKKERFSLILESASTNQTSMYLCASSLIDRQNTEAFFGQGTRLTVV.

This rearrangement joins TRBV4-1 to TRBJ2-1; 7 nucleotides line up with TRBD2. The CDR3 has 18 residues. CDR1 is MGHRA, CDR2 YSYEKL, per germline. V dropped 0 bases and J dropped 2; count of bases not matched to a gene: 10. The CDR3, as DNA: TGCGCCAGCAGCCAAGATCAGCGGGGAAACCTACCCTACAATGAGCAGTTCTTC. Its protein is CASSQDQRGNLPYNEQFF.

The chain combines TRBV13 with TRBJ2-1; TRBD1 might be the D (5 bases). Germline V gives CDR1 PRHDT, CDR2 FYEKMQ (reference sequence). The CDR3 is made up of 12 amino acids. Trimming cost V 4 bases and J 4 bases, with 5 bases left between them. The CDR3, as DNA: TGTGCCAGCAGCTCAGGGTACAATGAGCAGTTCTTC. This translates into CASSSGYNEQFF.

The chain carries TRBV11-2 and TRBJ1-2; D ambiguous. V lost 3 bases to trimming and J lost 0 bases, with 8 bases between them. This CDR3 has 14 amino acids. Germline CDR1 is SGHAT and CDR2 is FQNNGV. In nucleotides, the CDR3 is TGTGCCAGCAGCTTGAGTATTACTAACTATGGCTACACCTTC. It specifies CASSLSITNYGYTF.

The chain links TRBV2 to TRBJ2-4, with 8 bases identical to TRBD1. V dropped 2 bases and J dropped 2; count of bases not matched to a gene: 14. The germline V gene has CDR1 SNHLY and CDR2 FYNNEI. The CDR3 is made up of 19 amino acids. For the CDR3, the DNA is TGTGCCAGCAGTGAAAGGCAGGGGGCGCTTTGGATATCCAAAAACATTCAGTACTTC. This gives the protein CASSERQGALWISKNIQYF.

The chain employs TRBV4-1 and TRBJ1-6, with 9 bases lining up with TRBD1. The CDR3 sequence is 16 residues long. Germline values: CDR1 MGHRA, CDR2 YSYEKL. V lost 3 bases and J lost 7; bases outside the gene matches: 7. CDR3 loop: CASSHAQGAGNSPLHF. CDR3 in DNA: TGCGCCAGCAGCCACGCACAGGGGGCGGGAAATTCACCCCTCCACTTT.